The rows below give T cell receptor beta chains drawn from one sample of a study of T cells in Graves' hyperthyroidism and ophthalmopathy. In TCRdb, the multiplex PCR reads were re-called with MiXCR into one record per CDR3 protein. The sample carries fewer than 650,000 distinct CDR3 sequences, approximately 48% recorded once. Sequencing used peripheral blood or thyroid tissue (not recorded which). The receptors were sampled from an adult woman with Graves' disease, either hyperthyroidism or ophthalmopathy (not recorded which). The CDR3 runs from the conserved cysteine through the conserved F or W.

j_call cdr3_length v_call cdr3_aa
TRBJ1-5 15 TRBV20-1 CSANAADRENQPQHF
TRBJ2-2 17 TRBV10-1 CASSEGYGTGATGELFF
TRBJ2-5 14 TRBV13 CASSVGAAQETQYF
TRBJ1-2 15 TRBV11-2 CASSESTGSNYGYTF
TRBJ1-5 15 TRBV11-2 CASSLGGWGNQPQHF
TRBJ2-5 15 TRBV7-8 CASRPGWGFGETQYF
TRBJ2-5 15 TRBV5-1 CASSKGTSGEETQYF
TRBJ1-5 12 TRBV24-1 CATSVLGGPQHF
TRBJ1-5 16 TRBV12-3/TRBV12-4 CASSLGPGYSNQPQHF
TRBJ1-1 12 TRBV29-1 CSATGGSAEAFF
TRBJ2-7 14 TRBV12-3/TRBV12-4 CASSPLAGIYEQYF
TRBJ1-5 15 TRBV7-2 CASSLGPGARQPQHF
TRBJ2-5 13 TRBV11-2 CASSFQNRETQYF
TRBJ2-7 15 TRBV5-1 CASSNSGTSGYEQYF
TRBJ1-1 14 TRBV14 CASSQERGPWGAFF
TRBJ2-2 17 TRBV5-1 CASSLTGTPTNTGELFF
TRBJ1-2 14 TRBV10-2 CASSAMGANYGYTF
TRBJ1-5 12 TRBV20-1 CSVQSGDQPQHF
TRBJ2-7 11 TRBV3-1 CASSQSYEQYF
TRBJ1-5 16 TRBV11-2 CASRHKGGESNQPQHF
TRBJ2-7 13 TRBV6-2/TRBV6-3 CASGMPLTYEQYF
TRBJ1-2 13 TRBV10-3 CAISETSSYGYTF
TRBJ1-1 12 TRBV10-2 CASGSAGTEAFF
TRBJ2-5 15 TRBV7-2 CASSSKGEEQETQYF
TRBJ2-3 18 TRBV24-1 CATDISLSRPGSTDTQYF
TRBJ1-5 15 TRBV19 CASSSHQGQNQPQHF
TRBJ2-5 17 TRBV12-3/TRBV12-4 CASIPGIWAGALETQYF
TRBJ1-5 15 TRBV16 CASSQNMNSNQPQHF
TRBJ2-2 13 TRBV2 CASKQGKTGELFF
TRBJ2-3 13 TRBV29-1 CSVGVSRTDTQYF
TRBJ2-7 13 TRBV29-1 CSVEGGSPHEQYF
TRBJ1-6 16 TRBV5-1 CASSLGGSRSSSPLHF
TRBJ1-1 14 TRBV3-1 CASSQEGTHTEAFF
TRBJ2-7 15 TRBV2 CASSWAGESEDEQYF
TRBJ2-5 14 TRBV7-9 CASSRGDGEETQYF
TRBJ2-7 10 TRBV29-1 CSPGAYEQYF
TRBJ2-7 15 TRBV10-1 CASPGTSGRAEEQYF
TRBJ2-2 14 TRBV7-9 CASSLQRDTGELFF
TRBJ1-6 14 TRBV2 CASSPTTGRSPLHF
TRBJ2-6 10 TRBV4-3 CASSQDHVTF
TRBJ1-4 14 TRBV5-5 CASSPQGRDEKLFF
TRBJ2-7 13 TRBV20-1 CSARDASWHEQYF
TRBJ1-6 13 TRBV15 CACSRSYNSPLHF
TRBJ1-4 15 TRBV3-1 CASSHWDRSNEKLFF
TRBJ2-5 13 TRBV20-1 CSAHLAGRETQYF
TRBJ1-5 16 TRBV12-3/TRBV12-4 CASSLATRGVGQPQHF
TRBJ2-7 13 TRBV27 CASSLYKTYEQYF
TRBJ1-5 15 TRBV19 CASSDRDREWQPQHF
TRBJ1-2 18 TRBV2 CASSEARQGAAGKNGYTF
TRBJ2-5 16 TRBV15 CATSRGRTSGGETQYF
TRBJ1-1 15 TRBV7-9 CASSFQATLNTEAFF